Below, 27 T cell receptor beta chains from the same sample are listed, as sequenced in a study of control samples from healthy donors and cancer patients. Sequencing used immunoSEQ multiplex PCR; TCRdb keeps in-frame clones, though not all of them. The repertoire includes 150,000 to 200,000 clones, 90% of them detected once, and around 1.4% sits in the top ten. Source material: blood. All receptors come from a woman in her forties or fifties in good health.

This chain uses TRBV10-1 with TRBJ2-2; TRBD1 matches at 7 bases. The CDR3 length is 15 residues. Germline trimming cut 3 bases from V and 5 bases from J; bases unmatched to any gene: 6. CDR1 and CDR2 (germline): WNHNN, SYGVQD (reference sequence). CDR3 nucleotide sequence: TGCGCCAGCAGTGACTCAGGGGGTAAAACCGGGGAGCTGTTTTTT. Its translation: CASSDSGGKTGELFF.

The rearrangement joins TRBV4-2 to TRBJ2-7; D is uncertain. The CDR3 length is 14 residues. Germline CDR1 and CDR2: LGHNA and YNFKEQ. Deletions cut 0 bases from V and 3 bases from J, with 9 bases between. The CDR3 spells CASSQEGSDYEQYF. CDR3 sequence (DNA): TGTGCCAGCAGCCAAGAGGGGTCTGACTACGAGCAGTACTTC.

The rearrangement links TRBV3-1 (or the pseudogene TRBV3-2) to TRBJ2-5, with D maybe TRBD2 (5 bases). The V gene's germline CDR1 is LGHDT and CDR2 YNNKEL (reference sequence). V gave up 0 bases and J gave up 5 bases, with 16 bases separating them. This CDR3 is built from 16 residues. In DNA form, the CDR3 reads TGTGCCAGCAGCCAAGATCCAAGCGGCCACGGGGAGACCCAGTACTTC. Encoded protein: CASSQDPSGHGETQYF.

The rearrangement joins TRBV5-4 to TRBJ2-1, with D uncertain. The CDR3 has 13 amino acids. Germline V gene data show CDR1 as SGHNT and CDR2 as YYREEE (reference sequence). The V end lost 2 bases, the J end lost 8 bases, and 11 bases lay between the germline ends. In DNA form, the CDR3 reads TGTGCCAGCAGCTTAAGGGAAAGGGATGAGCAGTTCTTC. Protein sequence: CASSLRERDEQFF.

The chain is built from TRBV2 and TRBJ2-3; unclear D gene. V was cut by 6 bases and J by 2 bases, with 9 bases left in between. The CDR3 loop spans 13 amino acids. The germline V gene has CDR1 SNHLY and CDR2 FYNNEI. The CDR3 sequence: CASSVGSTDTQYF. The CDR3 DNA sequence: TGTGCCAGCAGCGTGGGGTCCACAGATACGCAGTATTTT.

The V call is TRBV5-8, the J call TRBJ2-6; D is unclear. Germline CDR1 SGHTS, CDR2 YDEGEE. V was shortened by 4 bases and J by 1 base, with 12 bases between the two germline ends. This CDR3 has 16 residues. The CDR3 DNA follows: TGTGCCAGCAGCAGGCCGGTCATGTCTGGGGCCAACGTCCTGACTTTC. Its protein product is CASSRPVMSGANVLTF.

The J gene is TRBJ1-1, the V gene TRBV6-6; D may be TRBD1 (6 bases). Trimming left V 6 bases short and J 1 base short, with 15 bases between. The CDR3 has 15 residues. Germline CDR1 MNHNY, CDR2 SVGAGI (reference sequence). The CDR3 sequence is CASRGPGHPNTEAFF. CDR3 DNA: TGTGCCAGCAGGGGACCGGGACATCCGAACACTGAAGCTTTCTTT.

In this sample, this clone turned up a few times. The chain couples TRBV7-2 to TRBJ1-5, with D unresolved. The CDR3 loop spans 15 amino acids. With 1 base removed from V and 2 bases from J, the gap between germline ends came to 9 bases. The germline V gene encodes CDR1 SGHTA and CDR2 FQGNSA. DNA of the CDR3: TGTGCCAGCAGCTTAGAGGGTCGGTGCAATCAGCCCCAGCATTTT. It yields the protein CASSLEGRCNQPQHF. Variable domain in full (rest from reference TRBV7-2 and TRBJ1-5): GAGVSQSPSNKVTEKGKDVELRCDPISGHTALYWYRQSLGQGLEFLIYFQGNSAPDKSGLPSDRFSAERTGGSVSTLTIQRTQQEDSAVYLCASSLEGRCNQPQHFGDGTRLSIL.

The chain is built from TRBV24-1 and TRBJ1-4, with 7 nucleotides matching TRBD1. This CDR3 spans 13 amino acids. Germline CDR1 and CDR2: KGHDR and SFDVKD. V trimming: 8 bases; J trimming: 16 bases; junction bases outside the gene matches: 15. CDR3 loop: CATKATLRGLWFF. CDR3 coding DNA: TGTGCCACCAAAGCCACCCTCAGGGGGTTATGGTTTTTT.

The V and J genes are TRBV25-1 and TRBJ2-5; TRBD1 aligns across 11 bases. Looked up from germline, CDR1 is MGHDK and CDR2 is SYGVNS. J lost 4 bases, V lost 3 bases, and 4 bases had no gene match. This CDR3 region has 15 residues. The CDR3 DNA reads as TGTGCCAGCAGTGAGGGACAGGGGGTATCAGAGACCCAGTACTTC. It encodes CASSEGQGVSETQYF.

The V call is TRBV9, the J call TRBJ1-3; no clear D. Trimming pared 0 bases from V and 0 bases from J, leaving 4 bases between. Germline CDR1 SGDLS, CDR2 YYNGEE. The CDR3 has 14 residues. The CDR3 region has the DNA TGTGCCAGCAGCGTAGGGATCTCTGGAAACACCATATATTTT. It specifies CASSVGISGNTIYF.

The V and J genes are TRBV3-1 (or the pseudogene TRBV3-2) and TRBJ1-1, with 8 bases aligning to TRBD1. The CDR3 has 15 residues. Losses at the gene ends were 5 bases for V and 6 bases for J; bases not matched to a gene: 11. Germline V CDR1 and CDR2: LGHDT, YNNKEL (reference sequence). The CDR3 DNA follows: TGTGCCAGCAGCGGGTTTGCAGGGGGCAACGCTGAAGCTTTCTTT. The encoded protein is CASSGFAGGNAEAFF.

V usage is TRBV18 and J usage is TRBJ1-5; 7 bases fit TRBD1. Germline assignment: CDR1 KGHSH and CDR2 LQKENI. The CDR3 sequence is 17 residues long. V shed 3 bases and J 2 bases; nucleotides not matched to a gene: 10. Here the CDR3 DNA reads TGTGCCAGCTCACCTCCGGGAGGGGGCTCGCGCAATCAGCCCCAGCATTTT. Protein sequence: CASSPPGGGSRNQPQHF.

The chain recombines TRBV6-2 or TRBV6-3 with TRBJ2-7; 9 nucleotides agree with TRBD2. Trimming removed 4 bases from V and 3 bases from J; junction bases left unmatched: 4. Per germline, CDR1 MNHEY and CDR2 SVGEGT. The CDR3 totals 14 residues. The CDR3 region is CASSLAGEFYEQYF. CDR3 DNA sequence: TGTGCCAGCAGTTTAGCGGGAGAGTTCTACGAGCAGTACTTC.

The V call is TRBV5-1, the J call TRBJ1-6; no clear D gene. Germline assignment: CDR1 SGHRS and CDR2 YFSETQ. CDR3 length: 12 residues. V was cut by 0 bases and J by 10 bases, with 5 bases left in between. The CDR3 region is CASSLERSPLHF. Here the CDR3 DNA reads TGCGCCAGCAGCTTGGAGAGGTCACCCCTCCACTTT.

The rearrangement uses TRBV7-2 and TRBJ2-5, with 7 bases aligning to TRBD2. Germline V gene sequence: CDR1 SGHTA, CDR2 FQGNSA. The CDR3 runs to 15 residues. The junction had 9 bases not matched to a gene; V was cut back by 4 bases and J by 4 bases. This CDR3 reads CASSSSGAWGETQYF. CDR3 DNA sequence: TGTGCCAGCAGCTCTAGCGGAGCTTGGGGAGAGACCCAGTACTTC.

V gene TRBV19 combines with J gene TRBJ2-7, with 7 bases that match TRBD2. The CDR3 extends over 13 amino acids. V shed 10 bases, J shed 2 bases, and the junction held 8 bases outside the gene matches. In germline, CDR1 is LNHDA, CDR2 SQIVND (reference sequence). CDR3 amino acids: CATTGGGPYEQYF. DNA for the CDR3: TGTGCCACTACCGGGGGAGGGCCCTACGAGCAGTACTTC.

The gene calls are TRBV23-1 and TRBJ1-1, with 7 bases identical to TRBD1. TRBV23-1 is placed among ORFs of uncertain function. Trimming took 6 bases from V and 2 from J; bases not matched to a gene: 6. The CDR3 covers 14 residues. The chain's CDR3 is CASRGRQGNTEAFF. CDR3 sequence (DNA): TGCGCCAGCAGAGGGAGACAGGGTAACACTGAAGCTTTCTTT.

The gene calls are TRBV7-9 and TRBJ1-2; 10 positions agree with TRBD1. The CDR3 has 13 amino acids. Germline V CDR1 and CDR2: SEHNR, FQNEAQ (reference sequence). The V gene end was trimmed by 5 bases and the J gene end by 8 bases; junction bases not matched to a gene: 5. Here the CDR3 DNA reads TGTGCCAGCAGCCCAGGGACAGGGGTAGGCTACACCTTC. Translated: CASSPGTGVGYTF. The full variable domain, with the rest looked up from reference TRBV7-9 and TRBJ1-2, is DTGVSQNPRHKITKRGQNVTFRCDPISEHNRLYWYRQTLGQGPEFLTYFQNEAQLEKSRLLSDRFSAERPKGSFSTLEIQRTEQGDSAMYLCASSPGTGVGYTFGSGTRLTVV.

This sequence joins TRBV9 and TRBJ1-2, with D perhaps matching TRBD1 (6 bases). Trimming took off 0 bases at V and 7 bases at J, with 13 bases between the two ends. The CDR3 totals 14 residues. Germline V CDR1 and CDR2: SGDLS, YYNGEE. CDR3 coding DNA: TGTGCCAGCAGCGTAGTTGGGGGGGCTGGTGGCTACACCTTC. Its translation: CASSVVGGAGGYTF.

The chain carries TRBV10-1 and TRBJ2-3; tentative D call: TRBD2 (6 bases). This CDR3 spans 16 amino acids. Germline-derived CDR1 and CDR2 are WNHNN and SYGVQD (reference sequence). Trimming took 0 bases from V and 2 from J, leaving 12 bases between them. The CDR3 reads CASSESRAGTTDTQYF. Here the CDR3 DNA reads TGCGCCAGCAGTGAGTCGAGGGCGGGGACCACAGATACGCAGTATTTT.

This chain connects TRBV21-1 to TRBJ2-3; the D segment call TRBD2 is taken from the table without a DNA check. TRBV21-1 is assigned pseudogene status. CDR3 length equals 11 residues. The DNA of the CDR3 is TGTGCCAGCAGCTTCGGGGGAGGGCAGTATTTT. It encodes CASSFGGGQYF.

On this clone itself: The sample contains more than one DNA sequence encoding this CDR3. Here the CDR3 reads CASSLWGGDSNTGELFF. In DNA form, the CDR3 reads TGCGCCAGCAGCTTATGGGGGGGTGATTCGAACACCGGGGAGCTGTTTTTT. The chain links TRBV5-1 to TRBJ2-2; TRBD2 agrees at 7 bases. V shed 2 bases, J shed 0 bases, and the junction held 7 bases outside the gene matches. Germline V gene lookup returns CDR1 SGHRS and CDR2 YFSETQ. This CDR3 contains 17 residues.

For this clone: One end of the junction varies from germline; a read error may be responsible. V is TRBV5-6 and J is TRBJ2-1; TRBD2 matches at 9 bases. This CDR3 has 13 residues. CDR1 and CDR2 from the germline V gene are SGHDT and YYEEEE. CDR3 in amino acids: CASSLALAGFALF. In DNA, the CDR3 is TGTGCCAGCAGCTTGGCGCTAGCGGGGTTTGCGCTCTTC.

The rearrangement uses TRBV12-3 or TRBV12-4 and TRBJ1-2; D ambiguous. CDR3 length equals 13 residues. V shed 5 bases and J shed 7 bases, with 14 bases lying between them. For the CDR3, the DNA is TGTGCCAGCAGTATAGGCCGGTCTTTTGGCTACACCTTC. Encoded protein: CASSIGRSFGYTF.

The V gene is TRBV9, the J gene TRBJ2-3; D may be TRBD2 (7 bases). Trimming removed 3 bases from V and 4 bases from J, with 12 bases in between. The length of the CDR3 is 14 residues. The V gene's germline CDR1 is SGDLS and CDR2 YYNGEE. CDR3 region: CASSDPGGSDTQYF. CDR3 bases: TGTGCCAGCAGCGACCCGGGGGGCTCAGATACGCAGTATTTT. Using reference TRBV9 and TRBJ2-3 for the parts outside the CDR3, the full variable domain is DSGVTQTPKHLITATGQRVTLRCSPRSGDLSVYWYQQSLDQGLQFLIQYYNGEERAKGNILERFSAQQFPDLHSELNLSSLELGDSALYFCASSDPGGSDTQYFGPGTRLTVL.

V and J are TRBV5-1 and TRBJ1-2; possible D gene TRBD1, 5 bases. Per germline, CDR1 SGHRS and CDR2 YFSETQ. Between the trimmed V and J ends, which lost 2 bases and 9 bases, there was a span of 14 bases. CDR3 length: 13 residues. CDR3 nucleotides: TGCGCCAGCAGCTTTTTAGGGGACGGGAGCTACACCTTC. Translating it yields CASSFLGDGSYTF.